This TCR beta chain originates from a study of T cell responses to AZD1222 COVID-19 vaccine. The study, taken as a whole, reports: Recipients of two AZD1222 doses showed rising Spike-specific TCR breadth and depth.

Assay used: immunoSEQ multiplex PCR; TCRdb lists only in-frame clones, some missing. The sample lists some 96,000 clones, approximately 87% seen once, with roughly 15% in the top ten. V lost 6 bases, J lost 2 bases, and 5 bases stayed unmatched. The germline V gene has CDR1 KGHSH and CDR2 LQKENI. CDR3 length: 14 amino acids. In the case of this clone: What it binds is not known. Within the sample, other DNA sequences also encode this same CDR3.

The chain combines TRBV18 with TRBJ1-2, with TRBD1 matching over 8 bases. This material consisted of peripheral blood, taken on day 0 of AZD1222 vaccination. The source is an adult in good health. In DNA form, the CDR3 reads TGTGCCAGCTCCATGGACAGGGAGAACTATGGCTACACCTTC. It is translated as CASSMDRENYGYTF. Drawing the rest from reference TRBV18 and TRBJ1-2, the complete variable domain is NAGVMQNPRHLVRRRGQEARLRCSPMKGHSHVYWYRQLPEEGLKFMVYLQKENIIDESGMPKERFSAEFPKEGPSILRIQQVVRGDSAAYFCASSMDRENYGYTFGSGTRLTVV.